A single sample is the source of the 27 T cell receptor beta chains below, sequenced in a study of shared clonotypes between healthy human individuals. Some clones are missing from TCRdb's copy, which holds only in-frame ones; the method was immunoSEQ multiplex PCR. The table lists about 2.4 million clones, roughly nine tenths of them singletons. Specimen: naive CD4+ T cells sorted from blood. As to subset: CD45RA+ positively selected. All receptors derive from a man aged 18 to 30 in good health.

The rearrangement joins TRBV18 to TRBJ2-1; D perhaps matches TRBD2 (6 bases). V was pared by 2 bases and J by 8 bases, with 19 bases between. Germline V CDR1 and CDR2: KGHSH, LQKENI. The CDR3 sequence is 16 residues long. The CDR3 sequence: CASSPMHGRDRDEQFF. In DNA form, the CDR3 reads TGTGCCAGCTCACCAATGCATGGGCGGGATCGAGATGAGCAGTTCTTC.

This chain links TRBV2 with TRBJ2-7; D not resolved. This CDR3 is built from 12 residues. Trimming took off 7 bases at V and 0 bases at J, with 7 bases between the two ends. Germline V gives CDR1 SNHLY, CDR2 FYNNEI. The CDR3 spells CASNKDSYEQYF. The CDR3 nucleotides read TGTGCCAGCAATAAGGACTCCTACGAGCAGTACTTC.

On this clone itself: This sample includes further DNA sequences coding for the same CDR3. This sequence joins TRBV27 and TRBJ2-2; no definite D call. Germline V CDR1 and CDR2: MNHEY, SMNVEV (reference sequence). Between the trimmed V and J ends, which lost 3 bases and 2 bases, there was a span of 4 bases. The CDR3 is made up of 13 amino acids. The CDR3: CASSFGNTGELFF. In DNA form, the CDR3 reads TGTGCCAGCAGTTTCGGAAACACCGGGGAGCTGTTTTTT.

The V gene is TRBV10-1, the J gene TRBJ1-4, with D perhaps matching TRBD1 (5 bases). Between the trimmed V and J ends, which lost 6 bases and 5 bases, there was a span of 13 bases. The length of the CDR3 is 14 residues. Germline V lookup: CDR1 WNHNN, CDR2 SYGVQD (reference sequence). In DNA form, the CDR3 reads TGCGCCAGCAGCCCAGGGTTGTGGAATGAAAAACTGTTTTTT. Amino acids: CASSPGLWNEKLFF.

The chain couples TRBV11-3 to TRBJ2-2; D is undetermined. Trimming removed 5 bases at V and 4 bases at J, with 5 bases between. The germline V gene has CDR1 SGHNT and CDR2 YENEEA. The CDR3 contains 12 residues. DNA for the CDR3: TGTGCCAGCAGCGAAACCACCGGGGAGCTGTTTTTT. Translation: CASSETTGELFF.

The chain employs TRBV28 and TRBJ1-3; D may be TRBD1 (6 bases). Germline loops: CDR1 MDHEN, CDR2 SYDVKM. Deletions cut 7 bases from V and 10 bases from J, with 20 bases between. The CDR3 extends over 14 amino acids. The CDR3 here is CASTPGTTRGTIYF. CDR3 DNA sequence: TGTGCCAGCACCCCCGGGACAACCAGAGGGACCATATATTTT.

Of note for this clone: One end of the junction does not line up with germline, which may come from a read error. Other DNA variants within this sample encode the same CDR3. The V gene is TRBV7-7, the J gene TRBJ2-1; 10 positions agree with TRBD2. This CDR3 has 15 amino acids. CDR1 is SSHAT, CDR2 FNYEAQ, per germline (reference sequence). The CDR3 is CASSFGLAGVNEQFF. CDR3 bases: TGTGCTAGCAGCTTTGGTCTAGCGGGAGTTAATGAGCAGTTCTTC.

This chain links TRBV7-2 with TRBJ2-2; a possible D gene is TRBD2 (5 bases). Germline V gene data show CDR1 as SGHTA and CDR2 as FQGNSA. The V end was cut by 5 bases, the J end by 6 bases, with 10 bases between. The CDR3 sequence is 13 residues long. CDR3 in amino acids: CASSLTRAGELFF. CDR3 nucleotide sequence: TGTGCCAGCAGCCTAACTAGGGCCGGGGAGCTGTTTTTT. The whole variable domain, remainder taken from reference TRBV7-2 and TRBJ2-2, is GAGVSQSPSNKVTEKGKDVELRCDPISGHTALYWYRQSLGQGLEFLIYFQGNSAPDKSGLPSDRFSAERTGGSVSTLTIQRTQQEDSAVYLCASSLTRAGELFFGEGSRLTVL.

V and J are TRBV30 and TRBJ2-2, with 9 bases aligning to TRBD2. The CDR3 sequence is 16 residues long. CDR1 is GTSNPN and CDR2 is SVGIG in the germline V gene (reference sequence). V dropped 4 bases and J dropped 5; count of bases not matched to a gene: 11. The CDR3 DNA sequence: TGTGCCTGGACCGGTGGAGCGGGGGGCGGGACCGGGGAGCTGTTTTTT. As protein: CAWTGGAGGGTGELFF.

This clone was counted a few times. The chain combines TRBV30 with TRBJ1-5, with a possible D match to TRBD1 (5 bases). Trimming took off 4 bases at V and 2 bases at J, with 21 bases between the two ends. This CDR3 has 17 residues. CDR1 and CDR2 from the germline V gene are GTSNPN and SVGIG (reference sequence). CDR3 DNA sequence: TGTGCCTGGAACGGGGGGAGAACGGGGATTCGCAATCAGCCCCAGCATTTT. It encodes CAWNGGRTGIRNQPQHF.

The genes are TRBV6-5 and TRBJ1-6, with TRBD1 matching over 7 bases. CDR3 size: 12 residues. Germline CDR1 and CDR2: MNHEY and SVGAGI. V lost 7 bases and J lost 7; bases outside the gene matches: 1. CDR3 DNA sequence: TGTGCCAGCAAGACAGGGAATTCACCCCTCCACTTT. Its translation is CASKTGNSPLHF.

The chain recombines TRBV4-3 with TRBJ2-1; 12 bases line up with TRBD2. CDR1 and CDR2 from the germline V gene are LGHNA and YSLEER. V shed 0 bases and J 7 bases; nucleotides not matched to a gene: 7. The CDR3 consists of 17 residues. In nucleotides, the CDR3 is TGCGCCAGCAGCCAAGAATCTAGCGGGAGGGCCTGGAATGAGCAGTTCTTC. It yields the protein CASSQESSGRAWNEQFF.

The chain has TRBV5-1 and TRBJ2-2; 10 bases agree with TRBD2. The junction had 13 bases not matched to a gene; V was cut back by 4 bases and J by 4 bases. CDR3 length: 18 residues. The germline V gene encodes CDR1 SGHRS and CDR2 YFSETQ. CDR3 sequence: CASSPGGSGGSRTGELFF. CDR3 nucleotide sequence: TGCGCCAGCAGCCCCGGCGGTAGCGGGGGGTCGCGCACCGGGGAGCTGTTTTTT.

Regarding this clone: This same CDR3 is encoded by further DNA sequences in the sample. This sequence joins TRBV19 and TRBJ2-7, with D possibly TRBD1 on 6 matching bases. Germline V gene sequence: CDR1 LNHDA, CDR2 SQIVND (reference sequence). V was cut by 1 base and J by 0 bases, with 10 bases left in between. This CDR3 region has 15 residues. In DNA, the CDR3 is TGTGCCAGTAGTATAGCCCAGGGGAGCTCCTACGAGCAGTACTTC. It yields the protein CASSIAQGSSYEQYF.

The chain combines TRBV7-9 with TRBJ2-1; 8 nucleotides align to TRBD1. The CDR3 loop spans 16 amino acids. Germline loops: CDR1 SEHNR, CDR2 FQNEAQ (reference sequence). The J segment lost 3 bases and the V segment lost 5 bases, leaving 9 bases of the junction unmatched. CDR3 DNA: TGTGCCAGCAGCACCGTACAGGGGGTGGGCTACAATGAGCAGTTCTTC. Its translation: CASSTVQGVGYNEQFF.

The chain couples TRBV12-5 to TRBJ1-2; TRBD1 agrees at 7 bases. Germline V lookup: CDR1 LGHNT, CDR2 FRNRAP. The V gene end was trimmed by 4 bases and the J gene end by 0 bases; junction bases not matched to a gene: 5. The CDR3 runs 15 residues. This CDR3 reads CASGWGDSSNYGYTF. The CDR3 nucleotides are TGTGCTAGTGGTTGGGGGGACAGCTCTAACTATGGCTACACCTTC.

The CDR3 bases are TGTGCCAGCAGCTTAGCGATACTTAATTCTGGAAACACCATATATTTT. Its protein product is CASSLAILNSGNTIYF. The J gene is TRBJ1-3, the V gene TRBV7-2; D unresolved. CDR1 and CDR2 (germline): SGHTA, FQGNSA. The ends were cut back, 0 bases at V and 1 base at J, with 10 bases in the middle. The CDR3 is made up of 16 amino acids.

The chain joins TRBV30 to TRBJ2-5; D unresolved. The germline CDR1 and CDR2 sequences are GTSNPN and SVGIG (reference sequence). V lost 3 bases to trimming and J lost 5 bases, with 13 bases between them. There are 13 residues in the CDR3. Here the CDR3 reads CAWSFRPQETQYF. CDR3 DNA sequence: TGTGCCTGGAGCTTTCGGCCACAGGAGACCCAGTACTTC.

Notes on this clone: Other DNA sequences from this sample encode an identical CDR3 as well. The genes are TRBV2 and TRBJ1-3; 9 bases fit TRBD1. Looked up from germline, CDR1 is SNHLY and CDR2 is FYNNEI. The trim removed 6 bases at V and 4 bases at J, leaving 7 bases unmatched. The CDR3 is 15 residues long. CDR3 loop: CASSTQGAGGNTIYF. In DNA, the CDR3 is TGTGCCAGCAGCACACAGGGGGCTGGGGGAAACACCATATATTTT. The full variable domain, in which reference TRBV2 and TRBJ1-3 provide the parts outside the CDR3, is EPEVTQTPSHQVTQMGQEVILRCVPISNHLYFYWYRQILGQKVEFLVSFYNNEISEKSEIFDDQFSVERPDGSNFTLKIRSTKLEDSAMYFCASSTQGAGGNTIYFGEGSWLTVV.

CDR3 nucleotide sequence: TGTGCCAGCAGTTCCCAAGGCTTAAGGGAAAAACTGTTTTTT. It yields the protein CASSSQGLREKLFF. The chain employs TRBV2 and TRBJ1-4; D is undetermined. The CDR3 length is 14 residues. Trimming pared 5 bases from V and 8 bases from J, leaving 15 bases between. Germline CDR1 and CDR2: SNHLY and FYNNEI.

To note about this clone: Its ends do not fully match the called genes, so a read error is possible. The chain uses TRBV28 and TRBJ2-5; 7 bases fit TRBD2. The CDR3 has 17 residues. CDR1 and CDR2 (germline): MDHEN, SYDVKM. CDR3 protein: CASSQPSLGGYQETQYF. For the CDR3, the DNA is TGCGCCAGCAGCCAACCGTCCCTGGGGGGGTACCAAGAGACCCAGTACTTC.

The genes are TRBV6-1 and TRBJ2-6, with unresolved D. Trimming shortened V by 1 base and J by 0 bases, and 7 bases separated the two germline ends. This CDR3 contains 16 residues. From germline, CDR1 is MNHNS and CDR2 SASEGT. CDR3 DNA sequence: TGTGCCAGCAGTGAAGTAACCGGCTCTGGGGCCAACGTCCTGACTTTC. This encodes CASSEVTGSGANVLTF.

V is TRBV4-3 and J is TRBJ2-7; D remains ambiguous. The V and J ends lost 3 bases and 6 bases respectively, with 18 bases between them. The CDR3 length is 15 residues. In germline, CDR1 is LGHNA, CDR2 YSLEER. The CDR3: CASSQGTLTTSEQYF. The CDR3 DNA is TGCGCCAGCAGCCAGGGTACTCTAACTACGTCCGAGCAGTACTTC.

V is TRBV7-2 and J is TRBJ2-3, with 7 bases identical to TRBD1. From germline, CDR1 is SGHTA and CDR2 FQGNSA. V dropped 6 bases and J dropped 8; count of bases not matched to a gene: 11. The CDR3 loop spans 14 amino acids. The CDR3 sequence: CASRERTGTPTQYF. In DNA, the CDR3 is TGTGCCAGCAGGGAACGGACAGGCACTCCTACGCAGTATTTT.

Note on this clone: This same CDR3 is encoded by further DNA sequences in the sample. The chain employs TRBV5-4 and TRBJ2-7; a possible D gene is TRBD1 (6 bases). CDR1 is SGHNT and CDR2 is YYREEE in the germline V gene (reference sequence). Trimming removed 4 bases at V and 2 bases at J, with 16 bases between. The CDR3 runs to 15 residues. The CDR3 DNA reads TGTGCCAGCAGCCTATCCGGGACAAGCGCCTACGAGCAGTACTTC. Amino acid sequence: CASSLSGTSAYEQYF.

This rearrangement joins TRBV28 to TRBJ2-7; D possibly corresponds to TRBD2 (5 bases). CDR3 length: 13 amino acids. CDR1 and CDR2 from the germline V gene are MDHEN and SYDVKM. Trimming removed 6 bases from V and 12 bases from J, with 21 bases in between. CDR3 bases: TGTGCCAGCAGGGCGGGTGTTAACCAACGCGGGTACTTC. It translates to CASRAGVNQRGYF.

The chain has TRBV11-3 and TRBJ2-2; 10 nucleotides line up with TRBD1. Losses at the gene ends were 3 bases for V and 1 base for J; bases not matched to a gene: 5. CDR3 size: 17 residues. The germline V gene has CDR1 SGHNT and CDR2 YENEEA. The CDR3 is CASSFTGTGVNTGELFF. The CDR3 nucleotides are TGTGCCAGCAGCTTTACCGGGACAGGGGTGAACACCGGGGAGCTGTTTTTT.